The following is a T cell receptor (beta chain) sequence with its context. Its specificity is unknown. The protocol attached unique molecular identifiers to individual cDNA molecules. Each CDR3 protein gets one entry after TCRdb re-called the 5' RACE reads with MiXCR. The repertoire has approximately 120,000 distinct CDR3 sequences, 14% to 15% of them found once; the top ten carry 21%. The sample is drawn from a study of early T cells in non-severe SARS-CoV-2 infection. Overall study context: Chains from this unsorted whole-blood bulk RNA could not be paired. Study results and caveats: VDJdb matching skewed toward anti-spike CD8 responses, missing private and CD4 specificities.

Trimming at V came to 0 bases and at J to 3 bases, leaving 10 bases not matched to a gene. Germline CDR1 reads MGHDK; CDR2 reads SYGVNS. This CDR3 is 17 amino acids long. Sequenced material: whole blood. The sequence came from an adult who was a healthcare worker with PCR-confirmed SARS-CoV-2 infection or an uninfected control (not recorded which). This chain links TRBV25-1 with TRBJ2-7; TRBD2 matches 8 bases. CDR3 sequence: CASSEYSAGGPSYEQYF. CDR3 in DNA: TGTGCCAGCAGTGAATATTCTGCGGGGGGCCCGAGCTACGAGCAGTACTTC.